Listed here is a single TCR beta chain. Antigen: not known. Tumor tissue was taken before any definitive surgery or chemotherapy was given. This sample was taken from a study of high-grade serous ovarian cancer treatment subgroups. Overall study results and limits: These tumor repertoires lack spatial information from bulk sequencing.

Using immunoSEQ multiplex PCR, the repertoire was profiled, and TCRdb retains in-frame clones only, with some absent. The repertoire has some 350 clones, 77% of them found once; the top ten carry about a tenth. The CDR3 spans 15 residues. Looked up from germline, CDR1 is SNHLY and CDR2 is FYNNEI. V dropped 8 bases and J dropped 7 bases, with 23 bases sitting between them. The TCR was taken from a human donor with high-grade serous ovarian cancer. The chain uses TRBV2 and TRBJ1-2, with unresolved D. The sequencing input was tumor tissue. CDR3 amino acids: CASSANPDGIGGYTF. CDR3 bases: TGTGCCAGCTCTGCCAACCCGGACGGGATTGGTGGCTACACCTTC.